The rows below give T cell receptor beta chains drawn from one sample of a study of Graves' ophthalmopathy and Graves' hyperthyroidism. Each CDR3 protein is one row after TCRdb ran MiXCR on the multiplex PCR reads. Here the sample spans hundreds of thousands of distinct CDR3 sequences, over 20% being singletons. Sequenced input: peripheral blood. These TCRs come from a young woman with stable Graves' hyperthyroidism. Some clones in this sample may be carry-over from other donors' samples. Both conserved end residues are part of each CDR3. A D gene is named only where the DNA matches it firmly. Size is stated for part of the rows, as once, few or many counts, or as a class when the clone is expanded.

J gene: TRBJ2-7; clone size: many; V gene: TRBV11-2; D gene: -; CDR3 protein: CASSPTSIQYF; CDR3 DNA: TGTGCCAGCAGCCCCACGAGCATCCAGTACTTC
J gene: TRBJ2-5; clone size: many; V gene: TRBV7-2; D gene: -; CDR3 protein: CASSPPGTPWTQYF; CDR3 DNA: TGTGCCAGCAGTCCTCCCGGGACCCCCTGGACCCAGTACTTC
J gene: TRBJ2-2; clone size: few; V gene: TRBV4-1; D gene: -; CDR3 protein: CASSQERPGAGELFF; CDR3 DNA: TGCGCCAGCAGCCAAGAGAGGCCAGGGGCCGGGGAGCTGTTTTTT
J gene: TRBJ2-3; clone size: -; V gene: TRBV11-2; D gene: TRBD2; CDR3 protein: CASSPSPTSGRDTQYF; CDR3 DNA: TGTGCCAGCAGCCCTAGTCCGACTAGCGGGAGGGATACGCAGTATTTT
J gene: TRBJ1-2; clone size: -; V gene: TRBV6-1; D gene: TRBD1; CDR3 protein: CASSLDRESYYGYTF; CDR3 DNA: TGTGCCAGCAGTCTGGACAGGGAATCGTACTATGGCTACACCTTC
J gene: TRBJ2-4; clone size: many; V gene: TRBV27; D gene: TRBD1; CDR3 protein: CASSRDRGRGRVAKNIQYF; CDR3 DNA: TGTGCCAGCAGTAGAGACAGGGGGCGAGGTCGGGTGGCCAAAAACATTCAGTACTTC
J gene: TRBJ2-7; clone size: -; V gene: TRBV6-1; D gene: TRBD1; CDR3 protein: CASSTGTGDIEQYF; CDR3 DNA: TGTGCCAGCAGCACCGGGACAGGGGACATCGAGCAGTACTTC
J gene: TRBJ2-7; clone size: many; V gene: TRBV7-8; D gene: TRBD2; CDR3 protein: CASSLGRGLAGAPYEQYF; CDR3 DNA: TGTGCCAGCAGCTTAGGCAGGGGACTAGCGGGAGCCCCCTACGAGCAGTACTTC
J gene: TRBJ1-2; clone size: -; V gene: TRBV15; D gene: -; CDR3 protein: CATSRGATDVYGYTF; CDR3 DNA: TGTGCCACCAGCAGAGGTGCGACGGACGTCTATGGCTACACCTTC
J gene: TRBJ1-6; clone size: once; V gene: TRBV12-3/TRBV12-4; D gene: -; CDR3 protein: CASSFGGGANSPLHF; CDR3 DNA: TGTGCCAGCAGTTTCGGTGGCGGGGCCAATTCACCCCTCCACTTT
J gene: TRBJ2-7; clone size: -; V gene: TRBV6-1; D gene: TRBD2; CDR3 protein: CASWTSGKNEQYF; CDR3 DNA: TGTGCCAGCTGGACTAGCGGGAAAAACGAGCAGTACTTC
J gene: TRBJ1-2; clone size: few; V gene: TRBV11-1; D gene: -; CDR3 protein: CASSLGGWGTPNYGYTF; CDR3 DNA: TGTGCCAGCAGCTTAGGTGGTTGGGGTACCCCTAACTATGGCTACACCTTC
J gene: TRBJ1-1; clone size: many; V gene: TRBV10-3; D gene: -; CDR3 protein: CAISEENWGKAFF; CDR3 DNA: TGTGCCATCAGTGAGGAGAACTGGGGTAAAGCTTTCTTT
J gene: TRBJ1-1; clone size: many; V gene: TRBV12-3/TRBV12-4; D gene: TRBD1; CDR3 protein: CASSNRGVTEAFF; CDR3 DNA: TGTGCCAGCAGCAACAGGGGGGTCACTGAAGCTTTCTTT
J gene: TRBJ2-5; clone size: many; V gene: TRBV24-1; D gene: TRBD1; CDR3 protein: CATSDPGQGRETQYF; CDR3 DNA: TGTGCCACCAGTGACCCCGGACAGGGGAGGGAGACCCAGTACTTC
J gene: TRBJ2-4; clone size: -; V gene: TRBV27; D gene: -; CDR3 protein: CASRGRSGALAKNIQYF; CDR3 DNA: TGTGCCAGCAGGGGGCGGTCAGGCGCCCTAGCCAAAAACATTCAGTACTTC
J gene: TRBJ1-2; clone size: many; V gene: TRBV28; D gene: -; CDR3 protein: CASSLSQGPNAANYGYTF; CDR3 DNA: TGTGCCAGCAGTTTATCCCAGGGGCCAAACGCTGCTAACTATGGCTACACCTTC
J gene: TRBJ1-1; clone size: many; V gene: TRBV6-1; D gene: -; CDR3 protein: CASRRQVTYTEAFF; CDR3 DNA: TGTGCCAGCAGAAGACAGGTTACTTACACTGAAGCTTTCTTT
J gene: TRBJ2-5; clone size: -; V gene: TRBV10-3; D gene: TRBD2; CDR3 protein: CAISRPLGGGGETQYF; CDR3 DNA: TGTGCCATCAGCCGACCTTTGGGCGGGGGGGGAGAGACCCAGTACTTC
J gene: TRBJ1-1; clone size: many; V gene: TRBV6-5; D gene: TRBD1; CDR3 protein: CASSFSGLFQGDTEAFF; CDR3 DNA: TGTGCCAGCAGTTTTTCGGGACTCTTTCAGGGGGACACTGAAGCTTTCTTT
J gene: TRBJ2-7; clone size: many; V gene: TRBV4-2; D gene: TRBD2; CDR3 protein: CASSRDGGGSYYEQYF; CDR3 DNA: TGTGCCAGCAGCCGGGATGGCGGGGGTTCCTACTACGAGCAGTACTTC
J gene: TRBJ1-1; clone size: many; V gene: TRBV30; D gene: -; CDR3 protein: CAWTVEVNTEAFF; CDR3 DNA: TGTGCCTGGACTGTAGAAGTCAACACTGAAGCTTTCTTT
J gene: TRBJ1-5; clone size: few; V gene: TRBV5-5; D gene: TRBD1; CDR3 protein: CASSQGQGRQPQHF; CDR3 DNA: TGTGCCAGCAGCCAGGGACAGGGGCGACAGCCCCAGCATTTT
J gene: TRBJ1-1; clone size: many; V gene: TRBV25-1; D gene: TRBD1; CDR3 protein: CASRATGQVHTEAFF; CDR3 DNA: TGTGCCAGCAGAGCTACTGGACAGGTGCACACTGAAGCTTTCTTT
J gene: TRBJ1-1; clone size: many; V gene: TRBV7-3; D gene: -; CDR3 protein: CASSPGASAEAFF; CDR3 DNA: TGTGCCAGCAGCCCCGGGGCTTCGGCTGAAGCTTTCTTT
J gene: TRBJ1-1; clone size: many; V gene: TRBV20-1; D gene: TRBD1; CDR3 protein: CSAMIGQGRQAFF; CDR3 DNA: TGCAGTGCTATGATCGGACAGGGTCGACAAGCTTTCTTT
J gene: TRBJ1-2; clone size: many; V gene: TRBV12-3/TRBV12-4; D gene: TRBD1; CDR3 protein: CASSLAQGVYGYTF; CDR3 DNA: TGTGCCAGCAGTTTGGCACAGGGGGTCTATGGCTACACCTTC
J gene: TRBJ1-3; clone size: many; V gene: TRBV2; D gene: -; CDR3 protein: CASSVVSLSGNTIYF; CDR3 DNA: TGTGCCAGCAGTGTCGTCAGCCTTTCTGGAAACACCATATATTTT
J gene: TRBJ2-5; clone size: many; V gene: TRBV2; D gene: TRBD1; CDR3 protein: CASRTDRGGETQYF; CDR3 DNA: TGTGCCAGCAGGACGGACAGGGGAGGAGAGACCCAGTACTTC
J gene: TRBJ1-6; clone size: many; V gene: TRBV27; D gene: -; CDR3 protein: CASSYGISYNSPLHF; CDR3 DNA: TGTGCCAGCAGTTACGGAATCTCCTATAATTCACCCCTCCACTTT
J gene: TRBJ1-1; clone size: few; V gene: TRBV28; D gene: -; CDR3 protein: CASTGPTEAFF; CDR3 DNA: TGTGCCAGCACAGGGCCCACTGAAGCTTTCTTT
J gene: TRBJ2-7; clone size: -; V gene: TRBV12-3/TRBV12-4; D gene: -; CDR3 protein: CASSLGAASYEQYF; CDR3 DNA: TGTGCCAGCAGTTTAGGGGCGGCCTCCTACGAGCAGTACTTC
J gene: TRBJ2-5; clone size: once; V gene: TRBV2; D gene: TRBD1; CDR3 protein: CASREDRGFGETQYF; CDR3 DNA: TGTGCCAGCAGAGAGGACAGGGGATTCGGAGAGACCCAGTACTTC
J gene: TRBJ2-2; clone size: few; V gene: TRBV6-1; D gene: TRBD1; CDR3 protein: CASSVRGQNANTGELFF; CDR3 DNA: TGTGCCAGCAGTGTAAGGGGGCAGAACGCGAACACCGGGGAGCTGTTTTTT
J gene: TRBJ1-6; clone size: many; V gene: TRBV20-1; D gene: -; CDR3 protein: CSARVVGNNSPLHF; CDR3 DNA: TGCAGTGCTAGAGTTGTAGGGAATAATTCACCCCTCCACTTT
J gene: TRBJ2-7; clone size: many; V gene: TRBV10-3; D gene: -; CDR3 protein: CAISDRDRYEQYF; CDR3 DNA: TGTGCCATCAGTGACAGGGATCGTTACGAGCAGTACTTC
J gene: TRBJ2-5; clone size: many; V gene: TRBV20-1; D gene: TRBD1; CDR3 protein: CSAYDRGDKTQYF; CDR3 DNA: TGCAGTGCTTACGACAGGGGCGATAAGACCCAGTACTTC
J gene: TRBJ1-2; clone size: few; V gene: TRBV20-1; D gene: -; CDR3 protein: CSARDQTVNYGYTF; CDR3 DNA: TGCAGTGCTAGAGACCAGACAGTTAACTATGGCTACACCTTC
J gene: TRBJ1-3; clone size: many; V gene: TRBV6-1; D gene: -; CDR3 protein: CASKGAGSGNTIYF; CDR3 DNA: TGTGCCAGCAAAGGAGCAGGCTCTGGAAACACCATATATTTT
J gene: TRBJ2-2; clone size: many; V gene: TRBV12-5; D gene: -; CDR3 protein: CASGTSTHTGELFF; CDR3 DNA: TGTGCTAGTGGCACGAGCACCCATACCGGGGAGCTGTTTTTT
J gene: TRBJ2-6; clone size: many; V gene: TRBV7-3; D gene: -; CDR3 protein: CASSPGPPGVGANVLTF; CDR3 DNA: TGTGCCAGCAGCCCGGGCCCCCCAGGGGTCGGGGCCAACGTCCTGACTTTC
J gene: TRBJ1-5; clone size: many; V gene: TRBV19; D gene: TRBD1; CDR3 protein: CASSPYRGGNQPQHF; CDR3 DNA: TGTGCCAGTAGTCCGTACAGGGGTGGCAATCAGCCCCAGCATTTT
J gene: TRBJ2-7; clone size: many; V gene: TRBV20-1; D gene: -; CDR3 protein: CSARPGISYEQYF; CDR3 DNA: TGCAGTGCGAGACCAGGTATCTCCTACGAGCAGTACTTC
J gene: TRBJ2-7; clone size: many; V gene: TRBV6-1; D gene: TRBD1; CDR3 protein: CASSQGQKPDEQYF; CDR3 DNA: TGTGCCAGCAGTCAGGGACAGAAACCCGACGAGCAGTACTTC
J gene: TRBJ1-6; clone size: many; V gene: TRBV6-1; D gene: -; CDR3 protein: CASSIRDTYNSPLHF; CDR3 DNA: TGTGCCAGCAGTATCCGGGACACCTATAATTCACCCCTCCACTTT
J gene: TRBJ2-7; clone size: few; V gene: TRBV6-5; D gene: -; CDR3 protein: CASSYSRAEVSYEQYF; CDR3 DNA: TGTGCCAGCAGTTACTCGAGGGCCGAAGTATCCTACGAGCAGTACTTC
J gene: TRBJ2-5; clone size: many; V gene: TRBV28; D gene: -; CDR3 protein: CASSFPLGGQETQYF; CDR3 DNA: TGTGCCAGCAGTTTCCCCTTAGGCGGGCAAGAGACCCAGTACTTC
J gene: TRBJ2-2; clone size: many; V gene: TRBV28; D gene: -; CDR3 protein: CASSLATPGELFF; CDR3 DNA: TGTGCCAGCAGTTTAGCGACGCCCGGGGAGCTGTTTTTT
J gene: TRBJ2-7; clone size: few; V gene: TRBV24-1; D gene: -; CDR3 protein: CATSGDGTYEQYF; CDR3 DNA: TGTGCCACCAGTGGGGACGGGACCTACGAGCAGTACTTC
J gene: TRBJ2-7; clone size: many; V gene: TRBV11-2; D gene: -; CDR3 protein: CASSFSSHEQYF; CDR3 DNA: TGTGCCAGCAGCTTCAGTTCCCACGAGCAGTACTTC
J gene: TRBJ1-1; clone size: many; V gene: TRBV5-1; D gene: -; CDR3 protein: CASSLEFRDTEAFF; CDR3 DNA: TGCGCCAGCAGCTTGGAGTTTAGAGACACTGAAGCTTTCTTT
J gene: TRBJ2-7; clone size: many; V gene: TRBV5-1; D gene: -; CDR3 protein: CASFLQGSYEQYF; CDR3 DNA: TGCGCCAGTTTCCTACAGGGATCCTACGAGCAGTACTTC
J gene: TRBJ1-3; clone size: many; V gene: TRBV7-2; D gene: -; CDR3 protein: CASSPTSGNTIYF; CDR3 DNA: TGTGCCAGCAGCCCGACTTCTGGAAACACCATATATTTT